This T cell receptor (beta chain) was identified during a study of blood T cell repertoires in COVID-19. This CDR3 region has 13 residues. Trimming removed 6 bases from V and 7 bases from J; junction bases left unmatched: 5. Germline assignment: CDR1 LNHDA and CDR2 SQIVND (reference sequence). Produced via immunoSEQ multiplex PCR; TCRdb's table is partial and in-frame only. The sample includes roughly 230,000 clones, roughly 84% of them seen just once. V and J are TRBV19 and TRBJ2-1, with TRBD2 matching 8 bases. Input material: peripheral blood. The TCR originated in a middle-aged man with active or convalescent COVID-19. CDR3: CASSGGALNEQFF. DNA for the CDR3: TGTGCCAGTAGCGGGGGGGCGTTAAATGAGCAGTTCTTC.